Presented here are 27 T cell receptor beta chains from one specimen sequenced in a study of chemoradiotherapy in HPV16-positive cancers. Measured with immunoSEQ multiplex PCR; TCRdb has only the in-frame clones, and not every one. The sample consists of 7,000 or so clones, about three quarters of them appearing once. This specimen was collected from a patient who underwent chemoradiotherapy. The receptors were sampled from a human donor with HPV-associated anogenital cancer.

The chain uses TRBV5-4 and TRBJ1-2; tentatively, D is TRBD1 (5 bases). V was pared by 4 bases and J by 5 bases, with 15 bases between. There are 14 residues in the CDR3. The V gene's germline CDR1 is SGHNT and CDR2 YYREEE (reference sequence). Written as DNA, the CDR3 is TGTGCCAGCAGCCAAGTGGGGGGGGAATATGGCTACACCTTC. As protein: CASSQVGGEYGYTF.

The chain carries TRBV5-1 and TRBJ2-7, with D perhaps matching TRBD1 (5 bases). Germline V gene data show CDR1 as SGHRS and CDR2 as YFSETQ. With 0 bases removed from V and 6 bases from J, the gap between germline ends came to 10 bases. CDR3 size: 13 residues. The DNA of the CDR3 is TGCGCCAGCAGCTTGGTAGGCAGGGCCGAGCAGTACTTC. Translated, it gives CASSLVGRAEQYF.

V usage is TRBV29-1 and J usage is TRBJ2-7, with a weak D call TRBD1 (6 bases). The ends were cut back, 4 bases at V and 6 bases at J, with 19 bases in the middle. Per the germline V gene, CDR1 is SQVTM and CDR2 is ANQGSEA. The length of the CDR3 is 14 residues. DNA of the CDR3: TGCAGCGTTGTCTTGGCAGGGGTTATCCGCGAGCAGTACTTC. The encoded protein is CSVVLAGVIREQYF.

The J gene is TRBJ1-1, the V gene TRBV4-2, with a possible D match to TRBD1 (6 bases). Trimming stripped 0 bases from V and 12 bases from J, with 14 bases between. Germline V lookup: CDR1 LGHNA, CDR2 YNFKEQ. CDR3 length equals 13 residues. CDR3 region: CASSQDKEQGPFF. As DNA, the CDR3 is TGTGCCAGCAGCCAAGATAAGGAACAGGGCCCTTTCTTT.

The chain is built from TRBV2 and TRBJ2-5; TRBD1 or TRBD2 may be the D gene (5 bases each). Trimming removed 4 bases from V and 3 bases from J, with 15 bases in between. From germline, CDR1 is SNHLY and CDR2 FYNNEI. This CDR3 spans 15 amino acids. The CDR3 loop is CASSAGSLREETQYF. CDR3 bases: TGTGCCAGCAGTGCGGGATCACTCAGGGAAGAGACCCAGTACTTC.

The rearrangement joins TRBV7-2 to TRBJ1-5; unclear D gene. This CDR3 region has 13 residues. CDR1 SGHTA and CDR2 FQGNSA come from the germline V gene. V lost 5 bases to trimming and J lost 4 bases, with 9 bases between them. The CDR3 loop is CASSPLINQPQHF. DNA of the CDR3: TGTGCCAGCAGCCCCCTCATAAATCAGCCCCAGCATTTT.

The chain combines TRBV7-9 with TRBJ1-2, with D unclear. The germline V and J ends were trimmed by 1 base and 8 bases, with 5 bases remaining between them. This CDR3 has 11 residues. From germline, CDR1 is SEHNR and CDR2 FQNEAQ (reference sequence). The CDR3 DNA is TGTGCCAGCAGCTTAGTTGGAGGCTACACCTTC. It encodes CASSLVGGYTF.

CDR3: CASRVTGNYGYTF. CDR3 bases: TGTGCCAGCAGGGTGACAGGAAACTATGGCTACACCTTC. The genes are TRBV6-6 and TRBJ1-2; possible D gene TRBD1, 6 bases. The CDR3 consists of 13 residues. V dropped 6 bases and J dropped 2 bases, with 10 bases sitting between them. The germline V gene has CDR1 MNHNY and CDR2 SVGAGI (reference sequence).

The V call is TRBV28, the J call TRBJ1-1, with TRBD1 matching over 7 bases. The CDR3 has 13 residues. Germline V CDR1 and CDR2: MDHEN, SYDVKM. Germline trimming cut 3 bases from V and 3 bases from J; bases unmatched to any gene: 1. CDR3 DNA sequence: TGTGCCAGCAGTTTCGACAGGGACACTGAAGCTTTCTTT. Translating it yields CASSFDRDTEAFF.

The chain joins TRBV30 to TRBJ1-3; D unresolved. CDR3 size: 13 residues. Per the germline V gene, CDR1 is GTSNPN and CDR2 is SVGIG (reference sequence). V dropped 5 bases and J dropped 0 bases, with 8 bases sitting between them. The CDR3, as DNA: TGTGCCTGGGCCACACACTCTGGAAACACCATATATTTT. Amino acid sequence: CAWATHSGNTIYF.

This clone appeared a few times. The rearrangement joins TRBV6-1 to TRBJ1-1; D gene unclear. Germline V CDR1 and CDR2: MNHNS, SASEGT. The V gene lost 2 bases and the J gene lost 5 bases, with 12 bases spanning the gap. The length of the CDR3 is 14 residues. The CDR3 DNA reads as TGTGCCAGCAGTGAAACGGTTGTGGGGACTGAAGCTTTCTTT. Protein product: CASSETVVGTEAFF.

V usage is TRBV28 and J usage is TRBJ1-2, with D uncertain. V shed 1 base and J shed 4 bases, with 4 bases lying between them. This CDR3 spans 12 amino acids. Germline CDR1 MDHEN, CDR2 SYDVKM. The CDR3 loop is CASSLSGYGYTF. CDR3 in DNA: TGTGCCAGCAGTTTATCAGGCTATGGCTACACCTTC.

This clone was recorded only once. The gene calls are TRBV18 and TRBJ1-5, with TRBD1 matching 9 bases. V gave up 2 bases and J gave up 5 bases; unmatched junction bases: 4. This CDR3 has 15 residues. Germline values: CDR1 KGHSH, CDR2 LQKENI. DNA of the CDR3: TGTGCCAGCTCACCAACCGGGACAGGGCATCAGCCCCAGCATTTT. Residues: CASSPTGTGHQPQHF.

The CDR3 DNA reads as TGCAGCGTTGTTGGCAGGGCGGTAGACACCATATATTTT. The encoded protein is CSVVGRAVDTIYF. The V call is TRBV29-1, the J call TRBJ1-3; possible D gene TRBD1, 5 bases. The CDR3 totals 13 residues. Germline V CDR1 and CDR2: SQVTM, ANQGSEA. Trimming removed 4 bases at V and 8 bases at J, with 15 bases between. Complete variable domain (other parts from reference TRBV29-1 and TRBJ1-3): SAVISQKPSRDICQRGTSLTIQCQVDSQVTMMFWYRQQPGQSLTLIATANQGSEATYESGFVIDKFPISRPNLTFSTLTVSNMSPEDSSIYLCSVVGRAVDTIYFGEGSWLTVV.

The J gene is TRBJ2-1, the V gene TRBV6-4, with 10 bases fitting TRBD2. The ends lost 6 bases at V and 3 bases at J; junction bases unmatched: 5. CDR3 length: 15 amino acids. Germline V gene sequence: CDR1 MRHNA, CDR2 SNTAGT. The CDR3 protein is CASSVTSGDYNEQFF. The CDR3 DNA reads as TGTGCCAGCAGCGTCACTAGCGGGGACTACAATGAGCAGTTCTTC.

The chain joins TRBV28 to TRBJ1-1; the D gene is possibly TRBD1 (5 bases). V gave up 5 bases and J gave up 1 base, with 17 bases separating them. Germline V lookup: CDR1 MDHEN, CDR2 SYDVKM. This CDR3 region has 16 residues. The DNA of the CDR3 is TGTGCCAGCAGTCTAGTACCCGGGACGGGGAACACTGAAGCTTTCTTT. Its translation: CASSLVPGTGNTEAFF.

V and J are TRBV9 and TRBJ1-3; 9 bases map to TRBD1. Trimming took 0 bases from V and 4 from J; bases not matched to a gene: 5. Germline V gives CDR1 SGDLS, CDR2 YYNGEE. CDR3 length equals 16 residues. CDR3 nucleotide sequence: TGTGCCAGCAGCGTAGGGAACAGGGGGCCCGGAAACACCATATATTTT. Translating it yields CASSVGNRGPGNTIYF.

The CDR3, as DNA: TGTGCCAGCAGTACAGGGACAGTAGCAACTAATGAAAAACTGTTTTTT. It encodes CASSTGTVATNEKLFF. The chain recombines TRBV9 with TRBJ1-4, with TRBD1 matching over 7 bases. CDR1 and CDR2 from the germline V gene are SGDLS and YYNGEE. V lost 5 bases to trimming and J lost 0 bases; unmatched junction nucleotides: 7. The length of the CDR3 is 16 residues.

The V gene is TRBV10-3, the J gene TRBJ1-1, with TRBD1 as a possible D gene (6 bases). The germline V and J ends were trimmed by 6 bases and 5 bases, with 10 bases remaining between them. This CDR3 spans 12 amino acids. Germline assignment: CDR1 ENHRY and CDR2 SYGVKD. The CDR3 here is CAISPRGTEAFF. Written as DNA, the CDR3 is TGTGCCATCAGCCCAAGGGGGACTGAAGCTTTCTTT.

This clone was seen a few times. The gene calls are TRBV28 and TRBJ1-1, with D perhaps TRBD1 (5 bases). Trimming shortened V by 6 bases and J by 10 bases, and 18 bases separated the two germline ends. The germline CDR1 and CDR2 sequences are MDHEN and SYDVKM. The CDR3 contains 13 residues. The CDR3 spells CASSSSGLTGAFF. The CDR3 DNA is TGTGCCAGCAGCTCCTCGGGGCTCACGGGAGCTTTCTTT. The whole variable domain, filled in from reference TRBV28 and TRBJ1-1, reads DVKVTQSSRYLVKRTGEKVFLECVQDMDHENMFWYRQDPGLGLRLIYFSYDVKMKEKGDIPEGYSVSREKKERFSLILESASTNQTSMYLCASSSSGLTGAFFGQGTRLTVV.

The CDR3 protein is CASSQDYWLGTEAFF. CDR3 bases: TGCGCCAGCAGCCAAGATTACTGGTTGGGTACTGAAGCTTTCTTT. The genes are TRBV4-3 and TRBJ1-1; D ambiguous. Trimming shortened V by 0 bases and J by 5 bases, and 13 bases separated the two germline ends. This CDR3 contains 15 residues. Germline-derived CDR1 and CDR2 are LGHNA and YSLEER.

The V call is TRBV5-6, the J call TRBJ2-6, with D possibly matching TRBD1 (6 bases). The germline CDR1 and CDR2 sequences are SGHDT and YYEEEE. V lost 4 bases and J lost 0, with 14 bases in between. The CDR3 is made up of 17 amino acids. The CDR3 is CASSLRDTRSGANVLTF. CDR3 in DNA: TGTGCCAGCAGCCTTAGGGACACCCGCTCTGGGGCCAACGTCCTGACTTTC.

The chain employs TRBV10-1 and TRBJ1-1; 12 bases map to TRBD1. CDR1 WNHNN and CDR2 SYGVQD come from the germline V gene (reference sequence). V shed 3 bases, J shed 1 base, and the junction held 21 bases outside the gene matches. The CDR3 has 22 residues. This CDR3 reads CASSESQLGQGAETRRNTEAFF. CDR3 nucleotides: TGCGCCAGCAGTGAATCTCAGCTGGGACAGGGGGCCGAAACTAGAAGGAACACTGAAGCTTTCTTT.

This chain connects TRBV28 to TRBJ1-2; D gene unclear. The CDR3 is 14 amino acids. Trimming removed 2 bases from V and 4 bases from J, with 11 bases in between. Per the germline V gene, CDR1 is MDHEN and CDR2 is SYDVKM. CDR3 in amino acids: CASSLAGGRYGYTF. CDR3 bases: TGTGCCAGCAGTTTAGCAGGCGGACGCTATGGCTACACCTTC.

The DNA for the CDR3 is TGTGCCAGCAGCTTGACAGCTCTAGATGGGCTCGAGCAGTACTTC. It codes for CASSLTALDGLEQYF. The rearrangement links TRBV7-9 to TRBJ2-7; possibly TRBD1 for D (5 bases). Germline CDR1 SEHNR, CDR2 FQNEAQ (reference sequence). V lost 3 bases and J lost 6, with 18 bases in between. The CDR3 has 15 residues. Variable domain in full (rest from reference TRBV7-9 and TRBJ2-7): DTGVSQNPRHKITKRGQNVTFRCDPISEHNRLYWYRQTLGQGPEFLTYFQNEAQLEKSRLLSDRFSAERPKGSFSTLEIQRTEQGDSAMYLCASSLTALDGLEQYFGPGTRLTVT.

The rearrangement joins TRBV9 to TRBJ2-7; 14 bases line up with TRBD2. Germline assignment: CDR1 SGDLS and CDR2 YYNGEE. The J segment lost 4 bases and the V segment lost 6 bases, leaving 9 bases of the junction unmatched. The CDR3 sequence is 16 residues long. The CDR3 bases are TGTGCCAGCACCCCGGGACTAGCGGGAGCGGCGTACGAGCAGTACTTC. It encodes CASTPGLAGAAYEQYF.

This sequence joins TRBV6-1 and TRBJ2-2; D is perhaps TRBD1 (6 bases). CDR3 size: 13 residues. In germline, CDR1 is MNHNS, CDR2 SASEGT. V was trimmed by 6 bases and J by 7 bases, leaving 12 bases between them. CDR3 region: CASRPYRDGELFF. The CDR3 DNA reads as TGTGCCAGCAGGCCTTACAGGGACGGGGAGCTGTTTTTT.